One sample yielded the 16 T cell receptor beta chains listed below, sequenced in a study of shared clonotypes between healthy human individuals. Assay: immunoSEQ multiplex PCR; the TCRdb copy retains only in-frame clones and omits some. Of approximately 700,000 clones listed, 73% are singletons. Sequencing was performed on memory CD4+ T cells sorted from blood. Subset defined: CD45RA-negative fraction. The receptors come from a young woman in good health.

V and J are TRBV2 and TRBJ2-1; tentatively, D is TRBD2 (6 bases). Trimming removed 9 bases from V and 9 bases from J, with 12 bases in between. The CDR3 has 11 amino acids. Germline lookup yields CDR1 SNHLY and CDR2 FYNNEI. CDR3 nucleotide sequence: TGTGCCAGTCGACTAGTCGGTGAGCAGTTCTTC. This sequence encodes CASRLVGEQFF.

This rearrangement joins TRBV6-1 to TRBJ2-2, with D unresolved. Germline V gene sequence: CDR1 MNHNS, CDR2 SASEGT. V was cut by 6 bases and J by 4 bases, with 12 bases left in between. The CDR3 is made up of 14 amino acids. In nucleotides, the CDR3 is TGTGCCAGCAGGATGGGCGGAAGCACCGGGGAGCTGTTTTTT. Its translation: CASRMGGSTGELFF.

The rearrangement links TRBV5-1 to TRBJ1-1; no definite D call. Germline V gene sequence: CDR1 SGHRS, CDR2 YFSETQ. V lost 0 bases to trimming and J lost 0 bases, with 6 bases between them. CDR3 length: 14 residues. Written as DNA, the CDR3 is TGCGCCAGCAGCTTGGACAGTATGAACACTGAAGCTTTCTTT. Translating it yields CASSLDSMNTEAFF.

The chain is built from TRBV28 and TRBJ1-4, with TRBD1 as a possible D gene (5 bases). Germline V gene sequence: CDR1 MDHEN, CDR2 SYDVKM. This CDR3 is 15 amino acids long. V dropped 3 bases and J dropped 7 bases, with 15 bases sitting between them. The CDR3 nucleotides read TGTGCCAGCAGTTTCGGCCGGCCCAGGGCTGAAAAACTGTTTTTT. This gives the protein CASSFGRPRAEKLFF. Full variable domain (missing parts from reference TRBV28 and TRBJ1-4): DVKVTQSSRYLVKRTGEKVFLECVQDMDHENMFWYRQDPGLGLRLIYFSYDVKMKEKGDIPEGYSVSREKKERFSLILESASTNQTSMYLCASSFGRPRAEKLFFGSGTQLSVL.

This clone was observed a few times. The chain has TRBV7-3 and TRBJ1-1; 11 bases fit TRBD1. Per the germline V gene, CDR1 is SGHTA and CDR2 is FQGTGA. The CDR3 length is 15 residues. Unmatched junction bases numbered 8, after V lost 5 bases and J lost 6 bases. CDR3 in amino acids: CASSHRTGGASEAFF. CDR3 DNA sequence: TGTGCCAGCAGCCATCGGACAGGGGGCGCTTCTGAAGCTTTCTTT.

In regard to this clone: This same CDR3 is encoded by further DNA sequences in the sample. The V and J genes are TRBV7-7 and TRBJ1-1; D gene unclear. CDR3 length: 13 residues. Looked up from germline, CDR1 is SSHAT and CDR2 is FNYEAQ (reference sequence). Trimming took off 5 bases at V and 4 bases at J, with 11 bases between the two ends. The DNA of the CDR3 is TGTGCCAGCAGCCCCACGGTGGGCACTGAAGCTTTCTTT. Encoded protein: CASSPTVGTEAFF. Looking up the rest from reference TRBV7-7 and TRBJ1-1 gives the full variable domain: GAGVSQSPRYKVTKRGQDVTLRCDPISSHATLYWYQQALGQGPEFLTYFNYEAQPDKSGLPSDRFSAERPEGSISTLTIQRTEQRDSAMYRCASSPTVGTEAFFGQGTRLTVV.

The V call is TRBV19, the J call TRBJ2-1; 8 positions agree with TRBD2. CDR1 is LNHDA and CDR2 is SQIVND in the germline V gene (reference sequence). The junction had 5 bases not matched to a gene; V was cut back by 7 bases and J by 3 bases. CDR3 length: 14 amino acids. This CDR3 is CASTPSGLYNEQFF. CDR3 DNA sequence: TGTGCCAGTACTCCTAGCGGGCTCTACAATGAGCAGTTCTTC.

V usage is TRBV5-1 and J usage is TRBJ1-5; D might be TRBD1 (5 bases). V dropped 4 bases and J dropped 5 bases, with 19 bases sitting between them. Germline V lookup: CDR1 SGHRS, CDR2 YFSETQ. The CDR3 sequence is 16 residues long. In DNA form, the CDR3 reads TGCGCCAGCAGCCCCGGATGGGGGAATGGGGATCAGCCCCAGCATTTT. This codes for CASSPGWGNGDQPQHF.

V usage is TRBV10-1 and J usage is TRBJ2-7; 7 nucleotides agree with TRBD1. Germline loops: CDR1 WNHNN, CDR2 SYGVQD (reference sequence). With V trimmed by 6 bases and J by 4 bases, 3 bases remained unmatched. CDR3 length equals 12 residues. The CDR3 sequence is CASSPGGYEQYF. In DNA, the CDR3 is TGCGCCAGCAGCCCAGGGGGATACGAGCAGTACTTC.

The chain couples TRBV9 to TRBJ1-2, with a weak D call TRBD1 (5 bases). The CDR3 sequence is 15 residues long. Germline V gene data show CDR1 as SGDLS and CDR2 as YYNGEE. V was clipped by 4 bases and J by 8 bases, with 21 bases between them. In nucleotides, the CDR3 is TGTGCCAGCAGCTACCGGGACGGACCTTATGTGGGCTACACCTTC. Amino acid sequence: CASSYRDGPYVGYTF.

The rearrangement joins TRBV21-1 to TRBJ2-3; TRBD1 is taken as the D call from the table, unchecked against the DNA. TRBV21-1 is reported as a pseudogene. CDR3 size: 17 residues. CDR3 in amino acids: CASSKVVGQPSTDTQYF. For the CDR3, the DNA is TGTGCCAGCAGCAAAGTTGTCGGACAACCTAGCACAGATACGCAGTATTTT.

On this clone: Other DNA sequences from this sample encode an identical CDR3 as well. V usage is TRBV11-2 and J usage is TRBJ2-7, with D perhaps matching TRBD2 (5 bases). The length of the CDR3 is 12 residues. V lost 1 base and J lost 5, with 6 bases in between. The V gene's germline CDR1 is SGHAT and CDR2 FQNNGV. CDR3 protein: CASSLGGHEQYF. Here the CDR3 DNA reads TGTGCCAGCAGCTTAGGAGGGCACGAGCAGTACTTC.

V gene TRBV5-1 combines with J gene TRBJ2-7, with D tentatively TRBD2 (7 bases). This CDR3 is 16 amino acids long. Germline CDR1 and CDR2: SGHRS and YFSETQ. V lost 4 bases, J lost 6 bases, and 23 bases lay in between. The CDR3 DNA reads TGCGCCAGCAGCCCCGGGACTTTCCTAGGGGGGGCCGAGCAGTACTTC. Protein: CASSPGTFLGGAEQYF.

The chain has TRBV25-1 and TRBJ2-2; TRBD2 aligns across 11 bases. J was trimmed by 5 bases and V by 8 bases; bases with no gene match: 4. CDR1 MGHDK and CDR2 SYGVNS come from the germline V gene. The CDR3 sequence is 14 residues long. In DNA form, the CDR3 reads TGTGCCAGCCGACTAGCGGGAACGACCGGGGAGCTGTTTTTT. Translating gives CASRLAGTTGELFF.

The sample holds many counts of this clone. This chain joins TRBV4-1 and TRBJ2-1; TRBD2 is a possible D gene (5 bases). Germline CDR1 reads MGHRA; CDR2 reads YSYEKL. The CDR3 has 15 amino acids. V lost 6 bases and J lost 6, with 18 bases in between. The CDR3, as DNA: TGCGCCAGCAGGGAGGTTCGGGGATTAGGCAATGAGCAGTTCTTC. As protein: CASREVRGLGNEQFF.

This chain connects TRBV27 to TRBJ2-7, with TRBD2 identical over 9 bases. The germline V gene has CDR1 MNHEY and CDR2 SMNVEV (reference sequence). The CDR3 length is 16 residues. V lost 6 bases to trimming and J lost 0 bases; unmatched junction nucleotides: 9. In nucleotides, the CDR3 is TGTGCCAGCAGACGATCCGGGACTAGCTTCTCCTACGAGCAGTACTTC. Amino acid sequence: CASRRSGTSFSYEQYF.